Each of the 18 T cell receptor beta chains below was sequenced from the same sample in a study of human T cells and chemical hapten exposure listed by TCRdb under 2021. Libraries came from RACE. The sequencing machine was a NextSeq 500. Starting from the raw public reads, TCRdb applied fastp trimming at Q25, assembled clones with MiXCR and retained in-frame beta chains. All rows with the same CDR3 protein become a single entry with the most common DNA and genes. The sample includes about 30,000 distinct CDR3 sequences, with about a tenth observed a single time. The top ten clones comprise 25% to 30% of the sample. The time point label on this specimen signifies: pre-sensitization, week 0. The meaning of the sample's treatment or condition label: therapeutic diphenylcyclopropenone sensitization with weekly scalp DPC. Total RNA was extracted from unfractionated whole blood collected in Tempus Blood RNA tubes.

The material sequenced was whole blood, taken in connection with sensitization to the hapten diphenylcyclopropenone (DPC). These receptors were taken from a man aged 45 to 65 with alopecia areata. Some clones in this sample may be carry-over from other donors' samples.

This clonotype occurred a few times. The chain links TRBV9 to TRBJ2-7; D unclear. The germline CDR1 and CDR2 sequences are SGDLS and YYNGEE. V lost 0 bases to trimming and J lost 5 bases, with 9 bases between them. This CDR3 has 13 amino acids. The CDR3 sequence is CASSVVSSHEQYF. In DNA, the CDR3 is TGTGCCAGCAGCGTAGTTTCCTCTCACGAGCAGTACTTC. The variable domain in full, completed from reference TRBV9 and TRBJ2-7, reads DSGVTQTPKHLITATGQRVTLRCSPRSGDLSVYWYQQSLDQGLQFLIQYYNGEERAKGNILERFSAQQFPDLHSELNLSSLELGDSALYFCASSVVSSHEQYFGPGTRLTVT.

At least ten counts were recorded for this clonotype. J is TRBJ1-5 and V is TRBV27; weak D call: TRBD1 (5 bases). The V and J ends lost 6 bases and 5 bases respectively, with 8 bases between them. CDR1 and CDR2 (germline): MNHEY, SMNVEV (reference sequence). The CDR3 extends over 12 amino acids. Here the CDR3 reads CASRGGDQPQHF. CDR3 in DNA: TGTGCCAGCAGGGGGGGAGATCAGCCCCAGCATTTT.

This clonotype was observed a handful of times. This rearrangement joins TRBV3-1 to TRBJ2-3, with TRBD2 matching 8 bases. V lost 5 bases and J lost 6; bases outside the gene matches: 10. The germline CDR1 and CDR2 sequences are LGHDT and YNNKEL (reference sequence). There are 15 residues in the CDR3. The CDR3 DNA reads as TGTGCCAGCAGCAAGACTAGCGCTTCACCGGATACGCAGTATTTT. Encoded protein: CASSKTSASPDTQYF.

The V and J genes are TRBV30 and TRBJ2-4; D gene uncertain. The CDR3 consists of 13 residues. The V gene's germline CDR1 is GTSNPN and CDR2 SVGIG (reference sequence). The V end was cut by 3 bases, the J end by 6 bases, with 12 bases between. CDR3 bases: TGTGCCTGGAGGGAAAGGGTCACAAACATTCAGTACTTC. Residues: CAWRERVTNIQYF.

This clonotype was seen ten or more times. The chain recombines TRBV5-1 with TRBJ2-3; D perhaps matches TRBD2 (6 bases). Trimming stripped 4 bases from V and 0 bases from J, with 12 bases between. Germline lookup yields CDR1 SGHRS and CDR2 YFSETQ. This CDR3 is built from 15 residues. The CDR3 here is CASSPSSASTDTQYF. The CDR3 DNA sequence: TGCGCCAGCAGCCCCTCTAGCGCTAGCACAGATACGCAGTATTTT.

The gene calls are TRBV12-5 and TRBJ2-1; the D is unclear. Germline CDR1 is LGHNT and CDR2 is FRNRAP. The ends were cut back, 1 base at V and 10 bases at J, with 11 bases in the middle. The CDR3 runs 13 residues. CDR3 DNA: TGTGCTAGTGGTTTGGGGGCCGTCATCGAGCAGTTCTTC. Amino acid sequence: CASGLGAVIEQFF.

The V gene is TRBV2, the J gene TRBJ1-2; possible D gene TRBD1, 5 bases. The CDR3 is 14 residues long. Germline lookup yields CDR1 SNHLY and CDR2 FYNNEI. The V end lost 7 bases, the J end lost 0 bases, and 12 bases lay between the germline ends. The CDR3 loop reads CASTGTETNYGYTF. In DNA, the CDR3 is TGTGCCAGCACCGGGACGGAGACTAACTATGGCTACACCTTC.

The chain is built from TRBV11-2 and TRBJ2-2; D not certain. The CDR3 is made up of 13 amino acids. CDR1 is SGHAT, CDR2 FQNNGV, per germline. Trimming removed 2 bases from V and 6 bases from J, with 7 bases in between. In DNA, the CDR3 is TGTGCCAGCAGCTTAAAGGTTTCCGGGGAGCTGTTTTTT. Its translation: CASSLKVSGELFF.

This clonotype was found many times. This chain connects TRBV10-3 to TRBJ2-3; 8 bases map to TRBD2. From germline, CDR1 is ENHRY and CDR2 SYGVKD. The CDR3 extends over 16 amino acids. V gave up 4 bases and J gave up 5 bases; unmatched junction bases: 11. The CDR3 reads CAISGSAGVGGDTQYF. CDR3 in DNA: TGTGCCATCAGTGGATCAGCGGGAGTGGGAGGAGATACGCAGTATTTT.

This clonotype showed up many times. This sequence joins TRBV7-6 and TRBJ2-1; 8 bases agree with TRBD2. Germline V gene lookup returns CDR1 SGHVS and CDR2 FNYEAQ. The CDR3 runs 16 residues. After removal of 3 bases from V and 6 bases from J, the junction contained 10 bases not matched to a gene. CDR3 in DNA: TGTGCCAGCAGCTTCACCCCCGGGACTAGAAGCAATGAGCAGTTCTTC. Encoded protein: CASSFTPGTRSNEQFF.

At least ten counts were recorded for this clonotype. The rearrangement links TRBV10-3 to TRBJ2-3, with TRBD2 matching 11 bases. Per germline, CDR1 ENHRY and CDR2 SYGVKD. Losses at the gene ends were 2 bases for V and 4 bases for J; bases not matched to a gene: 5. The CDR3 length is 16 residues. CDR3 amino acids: CAISEVGTSGADTQYF. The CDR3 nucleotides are TGTGCCATCAGTGAGGTAGGGACTAGCGGCGCAGATACGCAGTATTTT.

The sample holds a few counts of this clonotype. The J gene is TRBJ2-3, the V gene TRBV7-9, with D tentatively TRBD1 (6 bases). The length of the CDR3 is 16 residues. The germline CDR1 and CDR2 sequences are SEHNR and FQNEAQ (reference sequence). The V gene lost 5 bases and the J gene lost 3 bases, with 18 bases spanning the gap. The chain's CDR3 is CASSRPTGARTDTQYF. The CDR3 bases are TGTGCCAGCAGCCGCCCGACAGGTGCGAGGACAGATACGCAGTATTTT.

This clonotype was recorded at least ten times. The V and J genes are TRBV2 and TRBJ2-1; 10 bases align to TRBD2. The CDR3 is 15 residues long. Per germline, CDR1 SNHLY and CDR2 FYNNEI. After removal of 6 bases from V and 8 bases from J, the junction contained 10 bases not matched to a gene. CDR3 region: CASRRTSGIIHEQFF. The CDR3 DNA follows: TGTGCCAGCAGGAGAACTAGCGGGATCATTCATGAGCAGTTCTTC.

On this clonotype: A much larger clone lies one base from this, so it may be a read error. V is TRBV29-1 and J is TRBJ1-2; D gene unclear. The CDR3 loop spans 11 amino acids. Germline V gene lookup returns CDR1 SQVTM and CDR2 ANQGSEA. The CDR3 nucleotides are TGCAGCATTGATAGGACTCCAGGCTACACCTTC. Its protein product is CSIDRTPGYTF.

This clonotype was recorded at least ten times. Here the CDR3 DNA reads TGCGCCAGCGGCCCGACAGGACCGAATGAAAAACTGTTTTTT. Amino acids: CASGPTGPNEKLFF. The rearrangement joins TRBV5-1 to TRBJ1-4, with D possibly matching TRBD1 (6 bases). V lost 7 bases and J 5 bases, leaving 15 bases between the germline ends. The CDR3 totals 14 residues. CDR1 and CDR2 from the germline V gene are SGHRS and YFSETQ.

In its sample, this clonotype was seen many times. CDR3 bases: TGTGCCAGCAGCCAAGGAGCGGGTCCTAGCACAGATACGCAGTATTTT. Protein product: CASSQGAGPSTDTQYF. The chain employs TRBV4-2 and TRBJ2-3, with a tentative D call TRBD2 (6 bases). The V gene lost 1 base and the J gene lost 0 bases, with 11 bases spanning the gap. CDR3 length equals 16 residues. Germline V lookup: CDR1 LGHNA, CDR2 YNFKEQ.

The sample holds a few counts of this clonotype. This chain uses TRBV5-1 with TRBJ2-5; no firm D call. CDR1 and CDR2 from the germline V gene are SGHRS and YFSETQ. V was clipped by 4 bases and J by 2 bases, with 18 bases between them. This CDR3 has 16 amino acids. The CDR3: CASSPASTLGQETQYF. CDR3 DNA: TGCGCCAGCAGCCCCGCCAGTACCCTAGGGCAAGAGACCCAGTACTTC.

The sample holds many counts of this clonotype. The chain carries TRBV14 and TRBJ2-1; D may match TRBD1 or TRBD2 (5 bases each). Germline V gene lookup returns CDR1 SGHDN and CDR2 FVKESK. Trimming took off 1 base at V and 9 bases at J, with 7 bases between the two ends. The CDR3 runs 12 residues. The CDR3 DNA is TGTGCCAGCAGCCAAGGGGGGACTGAGCAGTTCTTC. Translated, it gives CASSQGGTEQFF.